The 28 T cell receptor beta chains reported below all come from one sample, sequenced in a study of T cells expressing NK-cell markers. No DNA is given; TCRdb re-called the 5' RACE reads and lists each CDR3 protein once. Across around 260,000 distinct CDR3 sequences, the top ten clones capture around 3.9% of the sample. Specimen: blood T cells: a sorted CD56 or NKG2C T cell subset, CD4+ or CD8+ T cells, or bulk PBMC T cells (not recorded which). These TCRs come from a woman aged 18 to 75 in good health.

This chain uses TRBV7-9 with TRBJ1-6. The CDR3 sequence is 11 residues long. From germline, CDR1 is SEHNR and CDR2 FQNEAQ (reference sequence). CDR3 in amino acids: CASSLFSPLHF.

CDR3 sequence reads: CASSRDSVYEQYF. The chain has TRBV5-1 and TRBJ2-7; TCRdb outputs TRBD1, but without DNA this stays unchecked. Germline values: CDR1 SGHRS, CDR2 YFSETQ. This CDR3 spans 13 amino acids.

This rearrangement joins TRBV5-1 to TRBJ1-5. The CDR3 extends over 15 amino acids. Germline V lookup: CDR1 SGHRS, CDR2 YFSETQ. The CDR3 sequence is CASKRGPDSNQPQHF.

The J gene is TRBJ2-1, the V gene TRBV5-6; without DNA, the TCRdb call of TRBD2 cannot be checked. This CDR3 region has 13 residues. Germline V gives CDR1 SGHDT, CDR2 YYEEEE. CDR3 amino acids: CASSSLPGNEQFF.

The J gene is TRBJ2-1, the V gene TRBV4-3; TCRdb's assignment of TRBD1 cannot be checked, as there is no DNA. Germline V CDR1 and CDR2: LGHNA, YSLEER. This CDR3 has 15 amino acids. CDR3 protein: CASSQDHRARDEQFF.

V gene TRBV7-3 combines with J gene TRBJ1-2; checking the TCRdb D call of TRBD1 is not possible without DNA. The CDR3 runs 14 residues. The germline V gene has CDR1 SGHTA and CDR2 FQGTGA. This chain's CDR3 is CASSLSGGHYGYTF.

V and J are TRBV6-2 or TRBV6-3 and TRBJ1-1. In germline, CDR1 is MNHEY, CDR2 SVGEGT. The CDR3 is 12 residues long. This CDR3 is CASRDRTTEAFF.

The chain recombines TRBV6-1 with TRBJ2-5; TCRdb outputs TRBD1, but without DNA this stays unchecked. From germline, CDR1 is MNHNS and CDR2 SASEGT. The CDR3 spans 15 residues. The CDR3 spells CASRTGTGGAETQYF.

The V gene is TRBV19, the J gene TRBJ2-3; TCRdb gives TRBD2 as the D gene, but with no DNA this cannot be confirmed. The CDR3 is 15 amino acids. Per germline, CDR1 LNHDA and CDR2 SQIVND (reference sequence). CDR3 amino acids: CASSTLAGGTDTQYF.

This chain uses TRBV29-1 with TRBJ2-3; TCRdb names TRBD1, which stays unverified in the absence of DNA. The germline gives CDR1 SQVTM, CDR2 ANQGSEA. The CDR3 extends over 15 amino acids. CDR3 region: CSVLGTGTSTDTQYF.

The CDR3 sequence: CASSQVGAMNTEAFF. V gene TRBV3-1 combines with J gene TRBJ1-1. Germline V gene data show CDR1 as LGHDT and CDR2 as YNNKEL (reference sequence). The CDR3 is made up of 15 amino acids.

The V and J genes are TRBV5-6 and TRBJ2-5. CDR1 and CDR2 from the germline V gene are SGHDT and YYEEEE. The CDR3 is made up of 13 amino acids. CDR3 protein: CASSLELQETQYF.

The chain's CDR3 is CASSLRTSGRPSYEQYF. The chain uses TRBV12-3 or TRBV12-4 and TRBJ2-7; with no DNA, the TCRdb D assignment of TRBD2 cannot be verified. This CDR3 spans 17 amino acids.

The chain employs TRBV7-9 and TRBJ2-3; there is no DNA to check the TCRdb D call of TRBD2. The CDR3 loop spans 15 amino acids. Germline-derived CDR1 and CDR2 are SEHNR and FQNEAQ (reference sequence). The CDR3 spells CASSKSGTTTDTQYF.

The chain employs TRBV20-1 and TRBJ1-1. The CDR3 contains 15 residues. Germline CDR1 DFQATT, CDR2 SNEGSKA (reference sequence). The CDR3 sequence is CSAQDLRRSNTEAFF.

V gene TRBV5-1 combines with J gene TRBJ1-1. The CDR3 has 13 amino acids. Per the germline V gene, CDR1 is SGHRS and CDR2 is YFSETQ. The CDR3 loop reads CASSLAGDTEAFF.

The CDR3 spells CASSQSSSSLPYGYTF. The chain is built from TRBV4-2 and TRBJ1-2. The CDR3 runs 16 residues. CDR1 and CDR2 (germline): LGHNA, YNFKEQ.

The gene calls are TRBV29-1 and TRBJ2-7. CDR1 and CDR2 (germline): SQVTM, ANQGSEA. The CDR3 extends over 13 amino acids. This CDR3 reads CSATSGSPYEQYF.

The chain couples TRBV12-3 or TRBV12-4 to TRBJ2-7. The CDR3 has 15 amino acids. This chain's CDR3 is CASSLARKGSYEQYF.

The rearrangement links TRBV20-1 to TRBJ2-1; TCRdb lists TRBD2, though no DNA is available to test this call. The length of the CDR3 is 20 residues. CDR1 is DFQATT, CDR2 SNEGSKA, per germline (reference sequence). The CDR3 sequence: CSARVPVTERFLSHDNEQFF.

V gene TRBV7-2 combines with J gene TRBJ1-4. The CDR3 has 16 amino acids. Germline-derived CDR1 and CDR2 are SGHTA and FQGNSA. This CDR3 is CASSLTSGRTNEKLFF.

V and J are TRBV7-3 and TRBJ2-1; the D call from TCRdb, TRBD2, cannot be confirmed without DNA. The CDR3 length is 16 residues. Germline CDR1 reads SGHTA; CDR2 reads FQGTGA. This chain's CDR3 is CASSSQGPGRSNEQFF.

The chain is built from TRBV18 and TRBJ1-1; lacking DNA, the TRBD1 call made by TCRdb goes unchecked. Germline values: CDR1 KGHSH, CDR2 LQKENI. The CDR3 is 14 residues long. The CDR3 is CASSPRTGSTEAFF. The full variable domain, rest sourced from reference TRBV18 and TRBJ1-1, is NAGVMQNPRHLVRRRGQEARLRCSPMKGHSHVYWYRQLPEEGLKFMVYLQKENIIDESGMPKERFSAEFPKEGPSILRIQQVVRGDSAAYFCASSPRTGSTEAFFGQGTRLTVV.

The chain employs TRBV20-1 and TRBJ2-5; TCRdb names TRBD1, which stays unverified in the absence of DNA. The CDR3 is made up of 15 amino acids. Germline lookup yields CDR1 DFQATT and CDR2 SNEGSKA (reference sequence). The CDR3 loop reads CSATPGQGLQETQYF.

This rearrangement joins TRBV4-1 to TRBJ1-5. The CDR3 contains 13 residues. The germline CDR1 and CDR2 sequences are MGHRA and YSYEKL. CDR3 protein: CASSQDGSQPQHF.

The chain couples TRBV4-3 to TRBJ2-1; TCRdb gives TRBD2 as the D gene, but with no DNA this cannot be confirmed. The CDR3 extends over 17 amino acids. Germline V gene sequence: CDR1 LGHNA, CDR2 YSLEER. The CDR3 spells CASSPSVVPAGNNEQFF.

The chain uses TRBV20-1 and TRBJ1-2; TCRdb's D call of TRBD1 is untestable without DNA. This CDR3 contains 14 residues. Per germline, CDR1 DFQATT and CDR2 SNEGSKA (reference sequence). The chain's CDR3 is CSARDGGGDYGYTF.

The chain couples TRBV12-3 or TRBV12-4 to TRBJ1-6. The CDR3 has 12 residues. CDR3 sequence: CASSYDNSPLHF.